This T cell receptor (beta chain) was recorded in a study of metastatic and nonmetastatic thyroid tumors. Study details: Across blood and tumor or nodule tissue, repertoires from malignant and benign thyroid patients were compared with one another.

Original data processing: The study built a papillary thyroid cancer distant-metastasis classifier from CDR3 differences across clinicopathological groups. Using MiXCR, TCRdb reanalyzed the PCR reads. Clone size and V and J calls follow TCRdb, not the original study. This sample has approximately 86,000 clones, with around 13% found just once. None of the patients had undergone any treatment ahead of thyroid surgery. Whole-study findings and limits: For both blood and tumor, malignant thyroid tumors reportedly showed significantly higher TCR beta diversity than benign nodules did.

The table lists this clone with many counts. Antigen unknown. The identical CDR3 is also encoded by other nucleotide sequences in the sample. V was cut by 6 bases and J by 5 bases, with 17 bases left in between. CDR3 size: 14 residues. Germline V CDR1 and CDR2: MNHEY, SMNVEV (reference sequence). Sequencing was carried out using tumor tissue. The rearrangement links TRBV27 to TRBJ2-7; D is possibly TRBD1 or TRBD2 (6 bases each). This TCR was recovered from a female donor with papillary thyroid cancer or a benign thyroid nodule (not recorded which). Some clones in this sample may be carry-over from other donors' samples. The CDR3 sequence: CASRARVGGNEQYF. The CDR3 DNA is TGTGCCAGCAGGGCCCGTGTGGGGGGCAACGAGCAGTACTTC.